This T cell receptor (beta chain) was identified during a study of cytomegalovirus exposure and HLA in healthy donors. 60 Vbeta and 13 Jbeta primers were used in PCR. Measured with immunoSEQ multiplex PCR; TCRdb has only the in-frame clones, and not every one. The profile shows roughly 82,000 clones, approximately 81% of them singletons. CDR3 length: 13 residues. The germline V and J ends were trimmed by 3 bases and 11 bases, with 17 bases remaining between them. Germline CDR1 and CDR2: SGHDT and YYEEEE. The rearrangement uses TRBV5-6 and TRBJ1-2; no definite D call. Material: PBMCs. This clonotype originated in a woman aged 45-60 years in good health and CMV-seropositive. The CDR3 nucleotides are TGTGCCAGCAGCTGGAGGGCCCCGGGTCCATACACCTTC. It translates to CASSWRAPGPYTF.